This is a list of T cell receptor beta chains from one sample in a study of control samples from healthy donors and cancer patients. Measured with immunoSEQ multiplex PCR; TCRdb has only the in-frame clones, and not every one. The profile shows about 160,000 clones, over 85% of them singletons. The specimen sequenced was blood. These receptors originate from a young man in good health. The CDR3 runs from the conserved cysteine through the conserved F or W. Rows give clone size only sometimes, using once, few, many, or a class for an expanded clone.

v_call clone_size cdr3_aa
TRBV18 NA CASSPAGGASAYNEQFF
TRBV27 NA CASSLSSGYEQYF
TRBV27 NA CASSLFQKNTEAFF
TRBV7-8 NA CASSPSGGKADTEAFF
TRBV18 NA CASLMTGLRSKNIQYF
TRBV28 few CASSLLVGGWRETQYF
TRBV5-1 NA CASSAGGEDTQYF
TRBV2 NA CASNGEGNTIYF
TRBV19 few CASEFRDIPNQPQHF
TRBV14 NA CASSQEEGPWETQYF
TRBV28 NA CASKRSGASTDTQYF
TRBV7-8 NA CASSLVSQGVGLTHNSPLHF
TRBV25-1 NA CASSEASVWGTSNQPQHF
TRBV6-1 once CASSEATANTEAFF
TRBV2 NA CASSLILQETQYF
TRBV7-7 NA CASSSDRADTQYF